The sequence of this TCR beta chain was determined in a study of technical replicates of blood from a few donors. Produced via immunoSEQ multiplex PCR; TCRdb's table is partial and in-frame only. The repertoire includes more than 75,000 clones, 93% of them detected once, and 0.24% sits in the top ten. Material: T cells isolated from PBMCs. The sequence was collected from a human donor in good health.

The CDR3 nucleotides read TGTGCCAGCAGTGAACTCGGGGGTGAGCCCCAGCATTTT. It codes for CASSELGGEPQHF. The rearrangement joins TRBV6-1 to TRBJ1-5, with a tentative D call TRBD1 (5 bases). Germline CDR1 MNHNS, CDR2 SASEGT. The V and J ends lost 2 bases and 8 bases respectively, with 10 bases between them. This CDR3 contains 13 residues.